This passage covers 30 T cell receptor beta chains from one sample sequenced in a study of T-cell reconstitution after alpha-beta-depleted transplantation in children. TCRbeta library preparation incorporated unique molecular identifiers. TCRdb analysed the PCR reads with MiXCR anew, one entry per CDR3 protein. The sample has about 410,000 distinct CDR3 sequences; 20% are singletons. The starting material was PBMCs from the stem cell graft donor, obtained from the stem cell graft. The receptors shown here come from a human donor who donated a stem cell graft to a child with acute myeloid leukemia.

The rearrangement joins TRBV20-1 to TRBJ1-1; TRBD1 matches 7 bases. The CDR3 totals 15 residues. The trim removed 2 bases at V and 4 bases at J, leaving 10 bases unmatched. The germline gives CDR1 DFQATT, CDR2 SNEGSKA (reference sequence). CDR3 residues: CSARPTGDLGTEAFF. In nucleotides, the CDR3 is TGCAGTGCTAGACCTACAGGGGATTTGGGCACTGAAGCTTTCTTT.

This clonotype was observed a few times. The chain links TRBV20-1 to TRBJ2-1; D not resolved. V was trimmed by 3 bases and J by 1 base, leaving 13 bases between them. Germline V gives CDR1 DFQATT, CDR2 SNEGSKA (reference sequence). This CDR3 has 15 residues. The CDR3 loop reads CSARAGDWSYNEQFF. CDR3 coding DNA: TGCAGTGCTAGGGCCGGAGACTGGTCCTACAATGAGCAGTTCTTC.

The V call is TRBV4-1, the J call TRBJ2-7; tentative D call: TRBD1 (6 bases). The CDR3 runs to 16 residues. V was trimmed by 1 base and J by 3 bases, leaving 16 bases between them. Germline V CDR1 and CDR2: MGHRA, YSYEKL. CDR3 sequence (DNA): TGCGCCAGCAGCCAAGTTCGACAGGAGCAATTCTACGAGCAGTACTTC. Translated, it gives CASSQVRQEQFYEQYF.

The chain employs TRBV9 and TRBJ1-1, with D uncertain. Germline CDR1 and CDR2: SGDLS and YYNGEE. The V and J ends lost 2 bases and 1 base respectively, with 9 bases between them. The CDR3 is made up of 14 amino acids. The CDR3 DNA reads as TGTGCCAGCAGCGTCGATCCACAGAACACTGAAGCTTTCTTT. Its protein is CASSVDPQNTEAFF.

This clonotype has a handful of counts. The genes are TRBV12-3 or TRBV12-4 and TRBJ1-5; unclear D gene. V dropped 3 bases and J dropped 6 bases, with 9 bases sitting between them. The CDR3 runs to 13 residues. CDR3 in DNA: TGTGCCAGCAGTTTTCTCCGGGCTCAGCCCCAGCATTTT. Encoded protein: CASSFLRAQPQHF.

This clonotype was counted at least ten times. The V and J genes are TRBV24-1 and TRBJ2-5; 7 bases are shared with TRBD2. Per the germline V gene, CDR1 is KGHDR and CDR2 is SFDVKD. Trimming took 7 bases from V and 5 from J; bases not matched to a gene: 12. This CDR3 is 15 amino acids long. In DNA, the CDR3 is TGTGCCACCAGCGAACGAGGACTAGTAGGCGAGACCCAGTACTTC. It encodes CATSERGLVGETQYF.

This chain joins TRBV7-2 and TRBJ2-7; 11 bases fit TRBD2. V lost 5 bases and J lost 5; bases outside the gene matches: 8. In germline, CDR1 is SGHTA, CDR2 FQGNSA. This CDR3 region has 15 residues. The CDR3 spells CASSATSGSFNEQYF. CDR3 nucleotide sequence: TGTGCCAGCAGCGCCACTAGCGGGAGTTTCAACGAGCAGTACTTC.

The J gene is TRBJ2-1, the V gene TRBV7-9, with TRBD2 matching over 8 bases. This CDR3 has 15 residues. V lost 5 bases to trimming and J lost 0 bases; unmatched junction nucleotides: 3. CDR1 SEHNR and CDR2 FQNEAQ come from the germline V gene (reference sequence). CDR3 DNA sequence: TGTGCCAGCAGCCGACTAGCGTTCTCCTACAATGAGCAGTTCTTC. Protein: CASSRLAFSYNEQFF.

In its sample, this clonotype was seen many times. The chain employs TRBV12-3 or TRBV12-4 and TRBJ2-1; D gene ambiguous. This CDR3 has 14 amino acids. V lost 0 bases to trimming and J lost 5 bases, with 8 bases between them. CDR3 in DNA: TGTGCCAGCAGTTTAGCGTTCCGGCACAATGAGCAGTTCTTC. Its protein product is CASSLAFRHNEQFF.

This rearrangement joins TRBV12-3 or TRBV12-4 to TRBJ2-3; TRBD2 might be the D (6 bases). V was clipped by 3 bases and J by 5 bases, with 12 bases between them. This CDR3 has 14 amino acids. The CDR3 nucleotides are TGTGCCAGCAGTTTGGCGGGGTTTGGAGATACGCAGTATTTT. Translation gives CASSLAGFGDTQYF.

CDR3: CASSPPRTPYEQYF. DNA of the CDR3: TGTGCCAGCTCACCACCTAGGACCCCCTACGAGCAGTACTTC. This rearrangement joins TRBV18 to TRBJ2-7; D gene uncertain. Germline CDR1 is KGHSH and CDR2 is LQKENI. Trimming cost V 0 bases and J 2 bases, with 8 bases left between them. This CDR3 comprises 14 residues.

There are many counts of this clonotype. The chain is built from TRBV20-1 and TRBJ2-1; the D gene is possibly TRBD1 (5 bases). V lost 0 bases to trimming and J lost 7 bases, with 13 bases between them. Germline CDR1 reads DFQATT; CDR2 reads SNEGSKA (reference sequence). The CDR3 spans 14 residues. The CDR3 reads CSARDFDRGNEQFF. The CDR3 region has the DNA TGCAGTGCTAGAGATTTTGATAGGGGTAATGAGCAGTTCTTC.

This clonotype was counted only a few times. The chain couples TRBV12-3 or TRBV12-4 to TRBJ2-7; 10 bases match TRBD2. The CDR3 is 15 residues long. V dropped 1 base and J dropped 5; count of bases not matched to a gene: 5. Here the CDR3 DNA reads TGTGCCAGCAGTTTAGGGCGACTAGCGGGCAACGAGCAGTACTTC. It codes for CASSLGRLAGNEQYF.

This clonotype was observed many times. The V call is TRBV4-2, the J call TRBJ1-5; 8 nucleotides match TRBD1. The length of the CDR3 is 15 residues. V was pared by 0 bases and J by 2 bases, with 0 bases of the junction left unmatched. Looked up from germline, CDR1 is LGHNA and CDR2 is YNFKEQ. Written as DNA, the CDR3 is TGTGCCAGCAGCCAAGAACAGGGGGGCAATCAGCCCCAGCATTTT. Translation: CASSQEQGGNQPQHF.

The chain uses TRBV24-1 and TRBJ2-7; TRBD2 aligns across 7 bases. This CDR3 region has 13 residues. V lost 9 bases and J lost 0; bases outside the gene matches: 4. Germline values: CDR1 KGHDR, CDR2 SFDVKD. The CDR3 DNA follows: TGTGCCACCGGCCAGCGGGGCTCCTACGAGCAGTACTTC. The encoded protein is CATGQRGSYEQYF.

This clonotype occurred many times. The rearrangement joins TRBV4-1 to TRBJ2-2; 12 nucleotides match TRBD2. This CDR3 is 18 amino acids long. The germline CDR1 and CDR2 sequences are MGHRA and YSYEKL. Losses at the gene ends were 0 bases for V and 8 bases for J; bases not matched to a gene: 10. CDR3 in amino acids: CASSQDRLAGGPGGELFF. The CDR3 coding sequence is TGCGCCAGCAGCCAAGATAGGCTAGCGGGAGGGCCAGGAGGGGAGCTGTTTTTT.

This clonotype was seen many times. This chain connects TRBV7-6 to TRBJ2-7; D remains ambiguous. The V gene lost 1 base and the J gene lost 3 bases, with 7 bases spanning the gap. Per germline, CDR1 SGHVS and CDR2 FNYEAQ. The CDR3 sequence is 13 residues long. The CDR3 coding sequence is TGTGCCAGCAGCTTAGAAAGGAACTACGAGCAGTACTTC. Its protein is CASSLERNYEQYF.

V usage is TRBV29-1 and J usage is TRBJ2-2, with TRBD2 matching 15 bases. Germline-derived CDR1 and CDR2 are SQVTM and ANQGSEA. The CDR3 runs 20 residues. The ends lost 1 base at V and 7 bases at J; junction bases unmatched: 16. The CDR3 region is CSVEVPPGLAGGFGIGELFF. DNA for the CDR3: TGCAGCGTTGAAGTCCCTCCGGGACTAGCGGGAGGTTTCGGTATCGGGGAGCTGTTTTTT.

This clonotype was seen a few times. This chain uses TRBV5-1 with TRBJ2-7; tentatively, D is TRBD1 (7 bases). Germline values: CDR1 SGHRS, CDR2 YFSETQ. Trimming stripped 0 bases from V and 3 bases from J, with 13 bases between. This CDR3 region has 15 residues. CDR3 in amino acids: CASSLDPGGLYEQYF. CDR3 sequence (DNA): TGCGCCAGCAGCTTGGACCCAGGGGGACTCTACGAGCAGTACTTC.

This clonotype was counted between two and nine times. The chain employs TRBV29-1 and TRBJ2-1; 15 nucleotides align to TRBD2. The CDR3 consists of 15 residues. Germline CDR1 and CDR2: SQVTM and ANQGSEA. The junction had 5 bases not matched to a gene; V was cut back by 4 bases and J by 7 bases. The CDR3 reads CSVGSGTSGRNEQFF. CDR3 sequence (DNA): TGCAGCGTTGGGTCCGGGACTAGCGGGAGGAATGAGCAGTTCTTC.

The CDR3 is CASSQGGQGGHTQYF. The CDR3 DNA follows: TGTGCCAGCAGCCAAGGGGGACAGGGGGGTCATACGCAGTATTTT. This chain connects TRBV28 to TRBJ2-3; 11 positions agree with TRBD1. Germline V gene lookup returns CDR1 MDHEN and CDR2 SYDVKM. The junction had 9 bases not matched to a gene; V was cut back by 6 bases and J by 7 bases. The CDR3 contains 15 residues. Full variable domain (rest looked up from reference TRBV28 and TRBJ2-3): DVKVTQSSRYLVKRTGEKVFLECVQDMDHENMFWYRQDPGLGLRLIYFSYDVKMKEKGDIPEGYSVSREKKERFSLILESASTNQTSMYLCASSQGGQGGHTQYFGPGTRLTVL.

This clonotype was counted once. The junction departs from the called germline gene at one end, perhaps through a read error. The gene calls are TRBV12-3 or TRBV12-4 and TRBJ2-1; D call uncertain. The CDR3 consists of 12 residues. CDR3 in amino acids: CASSFKNNEQLF. The CDR3 DNA reads as TGTGCCAGCAGTTTTAAGAACAATGAGCAGTTGTTC.

In its sample, this clonotype was seen a few times. The V call is TRBV6-1, the J call TRBJ2-6, with 7 bases lining up with TRBD2. CDR1 MNHNS and CDR2 SASEGT come from the germline V gene. The V segment lost 4 bases and the J segment 0 bases; nucleotides outside the gene matches: 3. This CDR3 has 16 residues. The CDR3 sequence: CASSGGGYSGANVLTF. The CDR3 nucleotides are TGTGCCAGCAGTGGGGGGGGATACTCTGGGGCCAACGTCCTGACTTTC.

This clonotype was observed a handful of times. The DNA for the CDR3 is TGTGCCAGCAGCTTGGTGGTGGACGTTGGCGAGCAGTACTTC. Its translation is CASSLVVDVGEQYF. The rearrangement uses TRBV7-6 and TRBJ2-7; D is undetermined. V lost 3 bases, J lost 6 bases, and 15 bases lay in between. Per germline, CDR1 SGHVS and CDR2 FNYEAQ. There are 14 residues in the CDR3.

This clonotype came up a few times. V usage is TRBV7-2 and J usage is TRBJ2-7; D is possibly TRBD1 or TRBD2 (5 bases each). Germline V gene data show CDR1 as SGHTA and CDR2 as FQGNSA. This CDR3 region has 16 residues. The V and J ends lost 4 bases and 2 bases respectively, with 18 bases between them. CDR3 coding DNA: TGTGCCAGCAGCTCGAACTACGGGACCGGGGCCTACGAGCAGTACTTC. This gives the protein CASSSNYGTGAYEQYF.

V and J are TRBV9 and TRBJ2-1; D remains unclear. This CDR3 is 14 amino acids long. Trimming stripped 0 bases from V and 3 bases from J, with 7 bases between. Germline-derived CDR1 and CDR2 are SGDLS and YYNGEE. CDR3 nucleotides: TGTGCCAGCAGCGTAGTAGAAGGCTACAATGAGCAGTTCTTC. This gives the protein CASSVVEGYNEQFF. The full variable domain, with the rest looked up from reference TRBV9 and TRBJ2-1, is DSGVTQTPKHLITATGQRVTLRCSPRSGDLSVYWYQQSLDQGLQFLIQYYNGEERAKGNILERFSAQQFPDLHSELNLSSLELGDSALYFCASSVVEGYNEQFFGPGTRLTVL.

This clonotype was detected a few times. This sequence joins TRBV20-1 and TRBJ2-7, with TRBD2 as a possible D gene (5 bases). Germline-derived CDR1 and CDR2 are DFQATT and SNEGSKA (reference sequence). The CDR3 is made up of 13 amino acids. V gave up 6 bases and J gave up 2 bases, with 14 bases separating them. The CDR3 nucleotides are TGCAGTGCCACAGATGGACTGCCCTACGAGCAGTACTTC. This sequence encodes CSATDGLPYEQYF.

The gene calls are TRBV7-2 and TRBJ2-3; TRBD1 or TRBD2 may be the D gene (5 bases each). The CDR3 is 14 residues long. Trimming took 3 bases from V and 5 from J, leaving 12 bases between them. Per germline, CDR1 SGHTA and CDR2 FQGNSA. The CDR3 loop reads CASSFWGLRDTQYF. As DNA, the CDR3 is TGTGCCAGCAGCTTTTGGGGGTTGAGAGATACGCAGTATTTT.

This clonotype was seen repeatedly, ten times or more. CDR3 protein: CSGGGTEAFF. The CDR3 DNA follows: TGCAGCGGGGGTGGCACTGAAGCTTTCTTT. The V and J genes are TRBV29-1 and TRBJ1-1; no firm D call. The CDR3 contains 10 residues. Looked up from germline, CDR1 is SQVTM and CDR2 is ANQGSEA. Trimming cost V 7 bases and J 4 bases, with 7 bases left between them. Looking up the rest from reference TRBV29-1 and TRBJ1-1 gives the full variable domain: SAVISQKPSRDICQRGTSLTIQCQVDSQVTMMFWYRQQPGQSLTLIATANQGSEATYESGFVIDKFPISRPNLTFSTLTVSNMSPEDSSIYLCSGGGTEAFFGQGTRLTVV.

The rearrangement joins TRBV10-1 to TRBJ2-7; the D is unclear. Looked up from germline, CDR1 is WNHNN and CDR2 is SYGVQD (reference sequence). This CDR3 contains 13 residues. Trimming took off 2 bases at V and 7 bases at J, with 12 bases between the two ends. The CDR3 coding sequence is TGCGCCAGCAGTGAGGGCTCGGTGGGGGAGCAGTACTTC. Protein product: CASSEGSVGEQYF.